The rows below give T cell receptor beta chains drawn from one sample of a study of cytomegalovirus exposure and HLA in healthy donors. TCRdb's copy holds only in-frame clones and misses some; the assay was immunoSEQ multiplex PCR. The sample has around 200,000 clones, approximately 80% seen once. The sequenced material came from PBMCs. These receptors all stem from a woman in her forties or fifties in good health and CMV-seropositive. The CDR3 runs from the conserved cysteine through the conserved F or W. Each record gives: J gene, D gene, V gene, CDR3 length, clone size, CDR3 DNA, CDR3 protein. D genes are given only for firm matches. Rows may omit the clone size; those that give it use once, few, many or a size class.

j_call: TRBJ2-1
d_call: .
v_call: TRBV7-9
cdr3_length: 17
clone_size: .
cdr3_nt: TGTGCCAGCAGCCGACCGTTCGCGGCAGGGCCTACGCATGAGCAGTTCTTC
cdr3_aa: CASSRPFAAGPTHEQFF

j_call: TRBJ2-3
d_call: .
v_call: TRBV5-4
cdr3_length: 13
clone_size: .
cdr3_nt: TGTGCCAGCAGCTTGGGGAGCTTTGATACGCAGTATTTT
cdr3_aa: CASSLGSFDTQYF

j_call: TRBJ2-5
d_call: .
v_call: TRBV7-2
cdr3_length: 13
clone_size: .
cdr3_nt: TGTGCCAGCAGCTTAGAACAGCAAGAGACCCAGTACTTC
cdr3_aa: CASSLEQQETQYF

j_call: TRBJ1-6
d_call: .
v_call: TRBV6-4
cdr3_length: 13
clone_size: .
cdr3_nt: TGTGCCAGCAGCAGGACAGTGGGGTCACCCCTCCACTTT
cdr3_aa: CASSRTVGSPLHF

j_call: TRBJ2-5
d_call: .
v_call: TRBV30
cdr3_length: 13
clone_size: .
cdr3_nt: TGTGCCTGGAGGAGAGGGAGCCAAGAGACCCAGTACTTC
cdr3_aa: CAWRRGSQETQYF

j_call: TRBJ2-2
d_call: TRBD2
v_call: TRBV4-1
cdr3_length: 18
clone_size: .
cdr3_nt: TGCGCCAGCAGCCAAGGACTAGCGGGGGGAAAGAACACCGGGGAGCTGTTTTTT
cdr3_aa: CASSQGLAGGKNTGELFF

j_call: TRBJ2-1
d_call: TRBD2
v_call: TRBV28
cdr3_length: 16
clone_size: .
cdr3_nt: TGTGCCAGCAGTTCAAGACTAGCGGGGGCCTACAATGAGCAGTTCTTC
cdr3_aa: CASSSRLAGAYNEQFF

j_call: TRBJ1-2
d_call: .
v_call: TRBV15
cdr3_length: 16
clone_size: few
cdr3_nt: TGTGCCACCAGCAGAGGACTTGTCTCAAGGATAAGCGGCTACACCTTC
cdr3_aa: CATSRGLVSRISGYTF

j_call: TRBJ2-7
d_call: .
v_call: TRBV18
cdr3_length: 14
clone_size: .
cdr3_nt: TGTGCCAGCTCACCAGTCAGGGAAAACTACGAGCAGTACTTC
cdr3_aa: CASSPVRENYEQYF

j_call: TRBJ2-5
d_call: TRBD2
v_call: TRBV5-1
cdr3_length: 15
clone_size: .
cdr3_nt: TGCGCCAGCAGTTTGGGGAGGGATCCTAAAGAGACCCAGTACTTC
cdr3_aa: CASSLGRDPKETQYF

j_call: TRBJ1-5
d_call: .
v_call: TRBV4-1
cdr3_length: 15
clone_size: few
cdr3_nt: TGCGCCAGCAGCCAAGATAGGCGGGGGATTTGGCCCCAGCATTTT
cdr3_aa: CASSQDRRGIWPQHF

j_call: TRBJ1-1
d_call: .
v_call: TRBV11-2
cdr3_length: 17
clone_size: .
cdr3_nt: TGTGCCAGCAGCCTTCTGAGGGCATCATGGACGGGCACTGAAGCTTTCTTT
cdr3_aa: CASSLLRASWTGTEAFF

j_call: TRBJ1-4
d_call: TRBD1
v_call: TRBV5-4
cdr3_length: 16
clone_size: few
cdr3_nt: TGTGCCAGCAGCTTGAGGACAGGGACTACTAATGAAAAACTGTTTTTT
cdr3_aa: CASSLRTGTTNEKLFF

j_call: TRBJ2-5
d_call: .
v_call: TRBV6-5
cdr3_length: 13
clone_size: .
cdr3_nt: TGTGCCAGCAGTCGGACATTCGTAGAGACCCAGTACTTC
cdr3_aa: CASSRTFVETQYF

j_call: TRBJ2-7
d_call: TRBD1
v_call: TRBV7-8
cdr3_length: 16
clone_size: .
cdr3_nt: TGTGCCAGCAGCTTTAGAACGACAGGGGAACCCTACGAGCAGTACTTC
cdr3_aa: CASSFRTTGEPYEQYF

j_call: TRBJ2-2
d_call: .
v_call: TRBV5-5
cdr3_length: 17
clone_size: .
cdr3_nt: TGTGCCAGCAGCTTTATCCCAAGACAGGCGAACACCGGGGAGCTGTTTTTT
cdr3_aa: CASSFIPRQANTGELFF

j_call: TRBJ1-5
d_call: .
v_call: TRBV6-5
cdr3_length: 15
clone_size: .
cdr3_nt: TGTGCCAGCAGGCGAACTAGACAGGGCAATCAGCCCCAGCATTTT
cdr3_aa: CASRRTRQGNQPQHF

j_call: TRBJ2-2
d_call: .
v_call: TRBV7-9
cdr3_length: 12
clone_size: once
cdr3_nt: TGTGCCAGCAGCTTAGCGGCAGGGGAGCTGTTTTTT
cdr3_aa: CASSLAAGELFF

j_call: TRBJ1-5
d_call: TRBD1
v_call: TRBV4-1
cdr3_length: 15
clone_size: few
cdr3_nt: TGCGCCAGCAGCCAACCCGACAGGGAAAGTCAGCCCCAGCATTTT
cdr3_aa: CASSQPDRESQPQHF

j_call: TRBJ2-7
d_call: .
v_call: TRBV7-3
cdr3_length: 12
clone_size: .
cdr3_nt: TGTGCCAGCAGCTTAGATCAGGGCGAGCAGTACTTC
cdr3_aa: CASSLDQGEQYF

j_call: TRBJ1-6
d_call: TRBD1
v_call: TRBV6-1
cdr3_length: 15
clone_size: .
cdr3_nt: TGTGCCAGCACTAACAGGGGGTCGGGTGATTCACCCCTCCACTTT
cdr3_aa: CASTNRGSGDSPLHF

j_call: TRBJ2-1
d_call: TRBD2
v_call: TRBV5-1
cdr3_length: 16
clone_size: .
cdr3_nt: TGCGCCAGCAGCTTGGGATTAGCGGGCCCGACGGGTGAGCAGTTCTTC
cdr3_aa: CASSLGLAGPTGEQFF

j_call: TRBJ2-3
d_call: TRBD2
v_call: TRBV7-2
cdr3_length: 16
clone_size: .
cdr3_nt: TGTGCCAGCAGCTTAGCTGGTAGCGGGGGCCAGGATACGCAGTATTTT
cdr3_aa: CASSLAGSGGQDTQYF

j_call: TRBJ1-5
d_call: .
v_call: TRBV19
cdr3_length: 13
clone_size: few
cdr3_nt: TGTGCCAGTAACACAGGGAGGGTTCAGCCCCAGCATTTT
cdr3_aa: CASNTGRVQPQHF

j_call: TRBJ2-7
d_call: .
v_call: TRBV12-2
cdr3_length: 20
clone_size: once
cdr3_nt: TGTGCAAGTCGCTTAGCTGCCGAGGGAGCTTGGACTAGCGGGGTGTACGAGCAGTACTTC
cdr3_aa: CASRLAAEGAWTSGVYEQYF

j_call: TRBJ1-6
d_call: .
v_call: TRBV30
cdr3_length: 14
clone_size: once
cdr3_nt: TGTGCCTGGAGTCCCCTAGGGGGTACTTCACCCCTCCACTTT
cdr3_aa: CAWSPLGGTSPLHF

j_call: TRBJ2-2
d_call: .
v_call: TRBV7-9
cdr3_length: 14
clone_size: .
cdr3_nt: TGTGCCAGCAGCTTCGGCGGGGAGACCGGGGAGCTGTTTTTT
cdr3_aa: CASSFGGETGELFF

j_call: TRBJ1-1
d_call: .
v_call: TRBV6-5
cdr3_length: 14
clone_size: .
cdr3_nt: TGTGCCAGCAGAAAGGAGGGGAGGAACACTGAAGCTTTCTTT
cdr3_aa: CASRKEGRNTEAFF

j_call: TRBJ2-7
d_call: .
v_call: TRBV30
cdr3_length: 12
clone_size: .
cdr3_nt: TGTGCCTGGAGGGGGGCTGGGTACGAGCAGTACTTC
cdr3_aa: CAWRGAGYEQYF

j_call: TRBJ1-1
d_call: TRBD1
v_call: TRBV10-3
cdr3_length: 12
clone_size: .
cdr3_nt: TGTGCCATCAGTGGCGGGAAACAGGGGGCTTTCTTT
cdr3_aa: CAISGGKQGAFF

j_call: TRBJ2-7
d_call: .
v_call: TRBV5-1
cdr3_length: 14
clone_size: .
cdr3_nt: TGCGCCAGCAGCTTGGGTCAGGGTATGTACGAGCAGTACTTC
cdr3_aa: CASSLGQGMYEQYF

j_call: TRBJ1-1
d_call: .
v_call: TRBV13
cdr3_length: 15
clone_size: .
cdr3_nt: TGTGCCAGCAGCTTAAAAGTGACAGTTAACACTGAAGCTTTCTTT
cdr3_aa: CASSLKVTVNTEAFF

j_call: TRBJ2-3
d_call: .
v_call: TRBV7-6
cdr3_length: 15
clone_size: .
cdr3_nt: TGTGCCAGCAGCCCCACGAGGGCGGTGTCAGATACGCCGTATTTT
cdr3_aa: CASSPTRAVSDTPYF

j_call: TRBJ1-1
d_call: .
v_call: TRBV5-4
cdr3_length: 12
clone_size: .
cdr3_nt: TGTGCCAGCAGCTTCGGAGGCACTGAAGCTTTCTTT
cdr3_aa: CASSFGGTEAFF

j_call: TRBJ2-7
d_call: .
v_call: TRBV6-5
cdr3_length: 15
clone_size: .
cdr3_nt: TGTGCCAGCAGTTACTCTCCGGGACTTACCTACGAGCAGTACTTC
cdr3_aa: CASSYSPGLTYEQYF

j_call: TRBJ1-1
d_call: .
v_call: TRBV5-1
cdr3_length: 17
clone_size: .
cdr3_nt: TGCGCCAGCAGCTTGGAACCCGCCGGCAGACAATACACTGAAGCTTTCTTT
cdr3_aa: CASSLEPAGRQYTEAFF

j_call: TRBJ2-3
d_call: .
v_call: TRBV9
cdr3_length: 15
clone_size: once
cdr3_nt: TGTGCCAGCAGCGTAGGGGGGGTGGGGGCAGATACGCAGTATTTT
cdr3_aa: CASSVGGVGADTQYF

j_call: TRBJ1-2
d_call: .
v_call: TRBV30
cdr3_length: 13
clone_size: few
cdr3_nt: TGTGCCTGGAGTCGGGGGACCAACTATGGCTACACCTTC
cdr3_aa: CAWSRGTNYGYTF

j_call: TRBJ1-3
d_call: .
v_call: TRBV7-3
cdr3_length: 14
clone_size: .
cdr3_nt: TGTGCCAGCAGCCGAGGGGGCTCTGGAAACACCATATATTTT
cdr3_aa: CASSRGGSGNTIYF

j_call: TRBJ2-5
d_call: TRBD2
v_call: TRBV18
cdr3_length: 15
clone_size: .
cdr3_nt: TGTGCCAGCTCACCACCGGGACTAGCGCGAGAGACCCAGTACTTC
cdr3_aa: CASSPPGLARETQYF

j_call: TRBJ2-5
d_call: .
v_call: TRBV5-4
cdr3_length: 14
clone_size: .
cdr3_nt: TGTGCCAGCAGCCCCGGGACAAACCAAGAGACCCAGTACTTC
cdr3_aa: CASSPGTNQETQYF

j_call: TRBJ2-2
d_call: TRBD1
v_call: TRBV18
cdr3_length: 16
clone_size: few
cdr3_nt: TGTGCCAGCTCACCCAGGCGACAGGGTTCCACCGGGGAGCTGTTTTTT
cdr3_aa: CASSPRRQGSTGELFF

j_call: TRBJ2-5
d_call: TRBD1
v_call: TRBV11-1
cdr3_length: 15
clone_size: once
cdr3_nt: TGTGCCAGCAGCTCTCGGGACAGGGGGCGAGAGACCCAGTACTTC
cdr3_aa: CASSSRDRGRETQYF